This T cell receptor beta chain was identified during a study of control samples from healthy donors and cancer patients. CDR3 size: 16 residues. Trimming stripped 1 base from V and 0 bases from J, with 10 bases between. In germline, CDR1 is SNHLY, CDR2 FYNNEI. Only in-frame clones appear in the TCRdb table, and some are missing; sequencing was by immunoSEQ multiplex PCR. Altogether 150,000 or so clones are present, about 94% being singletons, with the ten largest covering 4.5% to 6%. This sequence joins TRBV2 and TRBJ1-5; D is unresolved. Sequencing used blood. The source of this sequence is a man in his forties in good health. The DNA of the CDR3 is TGTGCCAGCAGTGAAGAGACAATCCCTAGCAATCAGCCCCAGCATTTT. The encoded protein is CASSEETIPSNQPQHF.